These 10 T cell receptor beta chains came from one sample sequenced in a study of T cells after yellow fever vaccination. Using its own MiXCR run on the 5' RACE reads, TCRdb lists one record per CDR3 protein. Of 300,000 or so distinct CDR3 sequences in the sample, approximately 8% are singletons; the top ten hold 3% to 3.5%. Sequenced material: CD4+ T cells sorted from PBMCs, taken 5 days after the yellow fever booster vaccination. These receptors all stem from a man in his late teens or twenties who received the YFV17D yellow fever vaccine.

The chain couples TRBV7-3 to TRBJ1-5; no definite D call. Germline lookup yields CDR1 SGHTA and CDR2 FQGTGA. The CDR3 totals 13 residues. V was pared by 0 bases and J by 5 bases, with 5 bases between. Written as DNA, the CDR3 is TGTGCCAGCAGCTTAACCCCTGATCAGCCCCAGCATTTT. It specifies CASSLTPDQPQHF.

This clonotype was counted at least ten times. The rearrangement links TRBV20-1 to TRBJ1-1; 8 bases match TRBD1. Germline V gives CDR1 DFQATT, CDR2 SNEGSKA (reference sequence). With 0 bases clipped from V and 1 base from J, the junction kept 13 bases outside the gene matches. The CDR3 loop spans 18 amino acids. CDR3 loop: CSARDGVIRGQWNTEAFF. CDR3 nucleotides: TGCAGTGCTAGAGATGGAGTTATCAGGGGGCAGTGGAACACTGAAGCTTTCTTT.

This clonotype was picked up a small number of times. The chain couples TRBV10-1 to TRBJ2-7, with no clear D. The germline V gene encodes CDR1 WNHNN and CDR2 SYGVQD (reference sequence). With 11 bases removed from V and 3 bases from J, the gap between germline ends came to 20 bases. This CDR3 has 14 amino acids. The CDR3 bases are TGCGCCCTTGGGGTGGGAAGAGGTCTCTACGAGCAGTACTTC. This translates into CALGVGRGLYEQYF.

This clonotype was detected many times. V and J are TRBV6-2 or TRBV6-3 and TRBJ1-1, with D uncertain. V was shortened by 9 bases and J by 2 bases, with 10 bases between the two germline ends. The germline gives CDR1 MNHEY, CDR2 SVGEGT. This CDR3 comprises 12 residues. The CDR3 region is CASCRRNTEAFF. In nucleotides, the CDR3 is TGTGCCAGTTGCAGGCGAAACACTGAAGCTTTCTTT.

This clonotype was recorded a few times. This chain joins TRBV10-2 and TRBJ2-3; D remains unclear. Germline V gene sequence: CDR1 WSHSY, CDR2 SAAADI. This CDR3 comprises 12 residues. The V end was cut by 9 bases, the J end by 0 bases, with 7 bases between. The CDR3 DNA reads as TGCGCCAGTGTCGGGAGCACAGATACGCAGTATTTT. Translation gives CASVGSTDTQYF.

In its sample, this clonotype was seen many times. This chain uses TRBV12-3 or TRBV12-4 with TRBJ1-6, with 7 bases lining up with TRBD1. V gave up 6 bases and J gave up 3 bases; unmatched junction bases: 5. The CDR3 is 15 residues long. CDR3: CASSPGTVYNSPLHF. For the CDR3, the DNA is TGTGCCAGCAGCCCCGGGACAGTCTATAATTCACCCCTCCACTTT.

This clonotype was observed a few times. The chain joins TRBV20-1 to TRBJ2-7; D gene unclear. The V gene's germline CDR1 is DFQATT and CDR2 SNEGSKA (reference sequence). The CDR3 is 12 amino acids. Trimming removed 4 bases at V and 3 bases at J, with 10 bases between. The CDR3 DNA reads as TGCAGTGCTAATGGACGTAGCTACGAGCAGTACGTC. It translates to CSANGRSYEQYV.

This clonotype was recorded a few times. CDR3 amino acids: CASSTRGQRGLSYNEQFF. The CDR3, as DNA: TGTGCCAGCAGCACTAGGGGGCAGCGGGGGTTGTCCTACAATGAGCAGTTCTTC. The chain links TRBV6-2 or TRBV6-3 to TRBJ2-1; D might be TRBD2 (8 bases). Germline V gene lookup returns CDR1 MNHEY and CDR2 SVGEGT. Trimming removed 6 bases at V and 1 base at J, with 22 bases between. CDR3 length equals 18 residues.

The table lists this clonotype with many counts. The rearrangement links TRBV4-3 to TRBJ1-1; 7 nucleotides align to TRBD1. CDR1 is LGHNA, CDR2 YSLEER, per germline. The CDR3 contains 16 residues. Trimming removed 0 bases from V and 1 base from J; junction bases left unmatched: 5. Here the CDR3 reads CASSQEPQGGNTEAFF. For the CDR3, the DNA is TGCGCCAGCAGCCAAGAGCCCCAGGGGGGGAACACTGAAGCTTTCTTT.

This clonotype occurred a few times. The V and J genes are TRBV4-2 and TRBJ1-6, with TRBD1 matching 9 bases. The germline V gene has CDR1 LGHNA and CDR2 YNFKEQ. There are 17 residues in the CDR3. The ends lost 2 bases at V and 7 bases at J; junction bases unmatched: 9. CDR3 DNA: TGTGCCAGCAGCCAACCACAGGGGGCAGGTGGGAATTCACCCCTCCACTTT. Its protein product is CASSQPQGAGGNSPLHF.